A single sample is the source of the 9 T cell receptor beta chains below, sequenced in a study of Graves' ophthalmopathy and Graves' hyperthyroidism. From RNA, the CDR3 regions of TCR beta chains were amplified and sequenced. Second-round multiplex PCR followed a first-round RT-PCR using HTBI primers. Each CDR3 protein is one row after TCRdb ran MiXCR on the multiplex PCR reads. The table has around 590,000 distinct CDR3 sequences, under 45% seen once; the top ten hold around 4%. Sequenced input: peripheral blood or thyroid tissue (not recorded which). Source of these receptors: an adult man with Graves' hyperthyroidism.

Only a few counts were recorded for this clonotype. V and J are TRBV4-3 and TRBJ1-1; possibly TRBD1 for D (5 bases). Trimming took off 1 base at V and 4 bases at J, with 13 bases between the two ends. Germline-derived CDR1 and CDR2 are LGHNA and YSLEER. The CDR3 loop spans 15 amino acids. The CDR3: CASSQASERGTEAFF. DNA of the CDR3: TGCGCCAGCAGCCAAGCTTCGGAGAGGGGCACTGAAGCTTTCTTT.

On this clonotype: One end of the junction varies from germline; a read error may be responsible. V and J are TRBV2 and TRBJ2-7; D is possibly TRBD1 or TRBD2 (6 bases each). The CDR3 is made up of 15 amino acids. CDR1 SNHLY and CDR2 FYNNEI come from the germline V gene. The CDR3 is CAISESRDISYEQYF. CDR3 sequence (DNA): TGTGCCATCAGTGAGTCGCGGGACATCTCCTACGAGCAGTACTTC.

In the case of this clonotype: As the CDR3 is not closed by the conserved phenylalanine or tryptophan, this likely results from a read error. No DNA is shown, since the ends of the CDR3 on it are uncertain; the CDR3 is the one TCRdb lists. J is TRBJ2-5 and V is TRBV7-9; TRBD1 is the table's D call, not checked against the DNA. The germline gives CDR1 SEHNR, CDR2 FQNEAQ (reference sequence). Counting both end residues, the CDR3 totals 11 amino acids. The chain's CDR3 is CASSLNRGQDT.

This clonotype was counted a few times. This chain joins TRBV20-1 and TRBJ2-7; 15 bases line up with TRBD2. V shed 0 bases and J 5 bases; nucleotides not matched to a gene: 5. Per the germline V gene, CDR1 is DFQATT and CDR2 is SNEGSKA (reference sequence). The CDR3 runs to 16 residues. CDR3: CSARDGLAGGPHEQYF. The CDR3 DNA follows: TGCAGTGCTAGAGATGGACTAGCGGGGGGGCCCCACGAGCAGTACTTC.

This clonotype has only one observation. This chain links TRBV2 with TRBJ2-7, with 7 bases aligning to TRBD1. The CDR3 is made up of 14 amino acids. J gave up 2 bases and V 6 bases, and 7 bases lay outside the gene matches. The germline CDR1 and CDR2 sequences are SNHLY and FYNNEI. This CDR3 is CASSITGVAYEQYF. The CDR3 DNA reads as TGTGCCAGCAGCATAACAGGGGTTGCCTACGAGCAGTACTTC.

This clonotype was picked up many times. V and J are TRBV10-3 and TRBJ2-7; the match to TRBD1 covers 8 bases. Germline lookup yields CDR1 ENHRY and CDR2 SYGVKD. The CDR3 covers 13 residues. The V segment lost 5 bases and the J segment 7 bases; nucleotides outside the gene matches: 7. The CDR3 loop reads CAISKGQEEEQYF. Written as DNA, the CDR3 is TGTGCCATCAGTAAGGGACAGGAGGAAGAGCAGTACTTC.

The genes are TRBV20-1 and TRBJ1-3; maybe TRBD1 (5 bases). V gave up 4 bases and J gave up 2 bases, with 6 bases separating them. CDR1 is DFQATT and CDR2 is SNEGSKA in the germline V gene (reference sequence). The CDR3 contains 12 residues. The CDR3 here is CSAKGPGNTIYF. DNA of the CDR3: TGCAGTGCTAAGGGGCCTGGAAACACCATATATTTT.

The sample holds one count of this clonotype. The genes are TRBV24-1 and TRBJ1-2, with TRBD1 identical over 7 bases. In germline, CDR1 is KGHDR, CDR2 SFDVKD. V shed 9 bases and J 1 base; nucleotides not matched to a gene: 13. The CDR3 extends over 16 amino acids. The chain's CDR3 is CATGQQGKTDNYGYTF. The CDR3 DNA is TGTGCCACCGGACAACAGGGGAAGACAGATAACTATGGCTACACCTTC.

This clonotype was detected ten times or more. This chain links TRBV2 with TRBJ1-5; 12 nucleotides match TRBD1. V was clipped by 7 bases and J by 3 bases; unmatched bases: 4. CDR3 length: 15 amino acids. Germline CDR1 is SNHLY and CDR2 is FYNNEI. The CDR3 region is CASTGTGGNNQPQHF. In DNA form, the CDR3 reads TGTGCCAGCACTGGGACAGGGGGCAACAATCAGCCCCAGCATTTT.